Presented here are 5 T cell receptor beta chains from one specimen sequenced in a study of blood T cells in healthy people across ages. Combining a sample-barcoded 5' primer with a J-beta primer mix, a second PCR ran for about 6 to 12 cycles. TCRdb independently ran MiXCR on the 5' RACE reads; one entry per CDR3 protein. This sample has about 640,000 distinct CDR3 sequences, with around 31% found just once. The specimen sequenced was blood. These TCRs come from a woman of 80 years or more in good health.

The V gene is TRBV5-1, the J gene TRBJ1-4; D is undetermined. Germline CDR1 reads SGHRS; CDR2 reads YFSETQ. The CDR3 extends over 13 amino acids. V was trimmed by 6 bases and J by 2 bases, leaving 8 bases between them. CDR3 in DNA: TGCGCCAGCACTAAGGGTACTAATGAAAAACTGTTTTTT. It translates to CASTKGTNEKLFF.

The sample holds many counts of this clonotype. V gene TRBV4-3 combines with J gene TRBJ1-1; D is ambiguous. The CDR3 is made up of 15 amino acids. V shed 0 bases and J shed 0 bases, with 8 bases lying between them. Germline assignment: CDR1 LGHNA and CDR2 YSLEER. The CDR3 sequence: CASSQDRAMNTEAFF. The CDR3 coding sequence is TGCGCCAGCAGCCAAGATAGGGCCATGAACACTGAAGCTTTCTTT.

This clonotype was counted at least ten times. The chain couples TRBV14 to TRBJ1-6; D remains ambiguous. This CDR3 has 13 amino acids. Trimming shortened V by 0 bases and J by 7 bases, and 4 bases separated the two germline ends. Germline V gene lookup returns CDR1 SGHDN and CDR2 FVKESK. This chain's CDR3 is CASSQDLNSPLHF. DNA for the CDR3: TGTGCCAGCAGCCAAGATCTCAATTCACCCCTCCACTTT.

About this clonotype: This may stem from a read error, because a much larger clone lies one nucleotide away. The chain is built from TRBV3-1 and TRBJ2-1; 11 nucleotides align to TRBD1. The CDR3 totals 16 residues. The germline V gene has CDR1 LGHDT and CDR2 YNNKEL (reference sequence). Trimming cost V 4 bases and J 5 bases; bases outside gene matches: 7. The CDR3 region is CASSRDRGISHNEQFF. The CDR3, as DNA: TGTGCCAGCAGCCGGGACAGGGGGATTTCCCACAATGAGCAGTTCTTC.

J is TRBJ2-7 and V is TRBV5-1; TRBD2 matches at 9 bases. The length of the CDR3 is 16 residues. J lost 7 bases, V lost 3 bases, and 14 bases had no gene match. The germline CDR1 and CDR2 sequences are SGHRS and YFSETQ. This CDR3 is CASSSSRAGGYNEQYF. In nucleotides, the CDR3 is TGCGCCAGCAGCTCTTCACGAGCGGGGGGCTACAATGAGCAGTACTTC.